This entry describes one T cell receptor beta chain. This entry comes from a study of shared clonotypes between healthy human individuals. Each sample came from a Caucasian adult donor living in Nashville, Tennessee. Several immunoSEQ 96-well plates shared each subset's DNA, each plate a replicate. Assay: immunoSEQ multiplex PCR; the TCRdb copy retains only in-frame clones and omits some. The profile shows 2 million to 2.5 million clones, more than 90% of them singletons. The CDR3 length is 14 residues. The germline V gene encodes CDR1 KGHSH and CDR2 LQKENI. The junction had 3 bases not matched to a gene; V was cut back by 2 bases and J by 3 bases.

The chain links TRBV18 to TRBJ2-7, with 8 positions matching TRBD2. The specimen was naive CD4+ T cells sorted from blood. Subset denoted: CD45RA+ positively selected. This receptor was identified in a man aged 18 to 30 in good health. CDR3 nucleotide sequence: TGTGCCAGCTCACCAGCGGGAGGATTCTACGAGCAGTACTTC. Protein: CASSPAGGFYEQYF.